Below, 14 T cell receptor beta chains from the same sample are listed, as sequenced in a study of blood T cells in healthy people across ages. Using a J-beta primer mix together with a sample-barcoded 5' primer, a second PCR was run for 7 to 11 cycles. Via MiXCR, TCRdb re-called the 5' RACE reads, giving one row per CDR3 protein. The sample shows 1.8 million or so distinct CDR3 sequences, around 40% of them seen only once. The sequencing input was blood. The receptors here all came from a human donor in good health.

This clonotype appeared a few times. This chain uses TRBV20-1 with TRBJ2-1; D might be TRBD2 (5 bases). The CDR3 runs to 17 residues. CDR1 is DFQATT, CDR2 SNEGSKA, per germline (reference sequence). The V end lost 6 bases, the J end lost 0 bases, and 21 bases lay between the germline ends. The CDR3 loop is CSAQGFAGLSSYNEQFF. DNA for the CDR3: TGCAGTGCCCAAGGGTTTGCGGGTCTCAGCTCCTACAATGAGCAGTTCTTC.

V is TRBV5-1 and J is TRBJ2-3; 8 bases match TRBD2. CDR3 length: 19 amino acids. Germline CDR1 SGHRS, CDR2 YFSETQ. The V and J ends lost 0 bases and 6 bases, in that order; junction bases with no gene match: 18. The DNA for the CDR3 is TGCGCCAGCAGCTTGGCCCCCCTAATGGGACTAGGGTTTTCGGATACGCAGTATTTT. It translates to CASSLAPLMGLGFSDTQYF.

This clonotype was observed at least ten times. CDR3 nucleotides: TGCAGTGCCGCTGACAGGGGCGTCACTGAAGCTTTCTTT. This encodes CSAADRGVTEAFF. V usage is TRBV20-1 and J usage is TRBJ1-1, with TRBD1 matching 8 bases. CDR1 is DFQATT and CDR2 is SNEGSKA in the germline V gene (reference sequence). Trimming cost V 6 bases and J 4 bases; bases outside gene matches: 7. CDR3 length: 13 residues.

The chain links TRBV7-3 to TRBJ1-1; TRBD1 is a possible D gene (5 bases). This CDR3 spans 13 amino acids. CDR1 and CDR2 from the germline V gene are SGHTA and FQGTGA. V was pared by 4 bases and J by 7 bases, with 13 bases between. The CDR3 coding sequence is TGTGCCAGCAGCTCCTCCGGGACGAATGAAGCTTTCTTT. Translating it yields CASSSSGTNEAFF.

This clonotype was counted a single time. The rearrangement links TRBV29-1 to TRBJ1-1; D not certain. Trimming took 8 bases from V and 3 from J, leaving 16 bases between them. The CDR3 is 13 residues long. Per the germline V gene, CDR1 is SQVTM and CDR2 is ANQGSEA. The CDR3 DNA reads as TGCAGCTGTAGGGCAGTGGCCTACACTGAAGCTTTCTTT. Its translation: CSCRAVAYTEAFF.

J is TRBJ2-3 and V is TRBV7-9; D is possibly TRBD2 (6 bases). V was pared by 0 bases and J by 2 bases, with 9 bases between. CDR1 is SEHNR and CDR2 is FQNEAQ in the germline V gene (reference sequence). The CDR3 length is 15 residues. This CDR3 reads CASSLAWTNTDTQYF. CDR3 nucleotide sequence: TGTGCCAGCAGCTTAGCTTGGACTAACACAGATACGCAGTATTTT.

The V gene is TRBV25-1, the J gene TRBJ1-4, with unresolved D. Per the germline V gene, CDR1 is MGHDK and CDR2 is SYGVNS. V lost 2 bases and J 7 bases, leaving 17 bases between the germline ends. The length of the CDR3 is 16 residues. DNA of the CDR3: TGTGCCAGCAGTGAACAATCCTCCGGGAGCCTTGAAAAACTGTTTTTT. Protein: CASSEQSSGSLEKLFF.

This clonotype was detected ten times or more. The J gene is TRBJ2-5, the V gene TRBV29-1; either TRBD1 or TRBD2 may fit D (5 bases each). V lost 7 bases to trimming and J lost 2 bases, with 23 bases between them. This CDR3 spans 16 amino acids. From germline, CDR1 is SQVTM and CDR2 ANQGSEA. CDR3 loop: CSARTGVGTEQETQYF. In DNA form, the CDR3 reads TGCAGCGCCCGTACCGGAGTTGGGACGGAGCAAGAGACCCAGTACTTC.

The rearrangement links TRBV9 to TRBJ1-4; D perhaps matches TRBD1 (5 bases). This CDR3 is built from 15 residues. The germline CDR1 and CDR2 sequences are SGDLS and YYNGEE. Between the trimmed V and J ends, which lost 3 bases and 8 bases, there was a span of 17 bases. The CDR3 DNA reads TGTGCCAGCAGCGCGCTTAGCGGGGCCGGGGAAAAACTGTTTTTT. It is translated as CASSALSGAGEKLFF. Complete variable domain (other parts from reference TRBV9 and TRBJ1-4): DSGVTQTPKHLITATGQRVTLRCSPRSGDLSVYWYQQSLDQGLQFLIQYYNGEERAKGNILERFSAQQFPDLHSELNLSSLELGDSALYFCASSALSGAGEKLFFGSGTQLSVL.

This chain links TRBV4-1 with TRBJ1-2, with TRBD1 as a possible D gene (5 bases). V was clipped by 1 base and J by 8 bases, with 11 bases between them. The CDR3 sequence is 13 residues long. CDR1 and CDR2 from the germline V gene are MGHRA and YSYEKL. The CDR3 is CASSQVPGNGYTF. The DNA for the CDR3 is TGCGCCAGCAGCCAAGTTCCAGGGAACGGCTACACCTTC.

This clonotype was seen only once. The chain recombines TRBV5-1 with TRBJ2-1, with 9 positions matching TRBD1. Per germline, CDR1 SGHRS and CDR2 YFSETQ. J lost 15 bases, V lost 4 bases, and 17 bases had no gene match. The length of the CDR3 is 15 residues. The CDR3 DNA follows: TGCGCCAGCAGCGACCCGGGACAGGGTCCTAATGAGTGGTTCTTC. Translating it yields CASSDPGQGPNEWFF.

This chain uses TRBV24-1 with TRBJ1-1; D remains ambiguous. Germline V lookup: CDR1 KGHDR, CDR2 SFDVKD. The CDR3 extends over 13 amino acids. V was shortened by 1 base and J by 6 bases, with 8 bases between the two germline ends. CDR3 bases: TGTGCCACCAGTGATTTCGAGACGGCTGAAGCTTTCTTT. Translation: CATSDFETAEAFF.

V usage is TRBV20-1 and J usage is TRBJ2-1; 8 positions agree with TRBD1. The junction had 10 bases not matched to a gene; V was cut back by 0 bases and J by 9 bases. The length of the CDR3 is 15 residues. The germline gives CDR1 DFQATT, CDR2 SNEGSKA (reference sequence). CDR3 residues: CSARDPRRGRGEQFF. Written as DNA, the CDR3 is TGCAGTGCTAGAGACCCACGCAGGGGGCGCGGTGAGCAGTTCTTC.

The chain combines TRBV11-2 with TRBJ2-1, with D maybe TRBD1 (5 bases). Germline V CDR1 and CDR2: SGHAT, FQNNGV. V was shortened by 5 bases and J by 6 bases, with 17 bases between the two germline ends. The CDR3 consists of 15 residues. CDR3 bases: TGTGCCAGCAGCCTACTCCAGACAGCCTTCAATGAGCAGTTCTTC. Amino acids: CASSLLQTAFNEQFF.